The clone carrying this T cell receptor (beta chain) was counted between two and nine times. The CDR3 runs to 14 residues. Unmatched junction bases numbered 6, after V lost 6 bases and J lost 4 bases. One entry per CDR3 protein results from TCRdb running MiXCR on the RT-PCR reads. The sample carries about a million distinct CDR3 sequences, roughly 18% recorded once. This specimen belongs to a study of patients and donors after allogeneic stem cell transplantation. J is TRBJ1-3 and V is TRBV12-3 or TRBV12-4; 7 bases map to TRBD1. This receptor was identified in a human donor who was either an allogeneic HSCT recipient or a stem cell or donor lymphocyte infusion donor (not recorded which). It is not recorded whose cells these are; they may come from a transplant donor. The specimen was blood, either unsorted or a sorted T cell fraction (not recorded which). Here the CDR3 DNA reads TGTGCCAGCAGAAGGGGACAGCAAGGAAACACCATATATTTT. As protein: CASRRGQQGNTIYF.